Listed below are T cell receptor beta chains from one sample, sequenced in a study of cytomegalovirus exposure and HLA in healthy donors. Generated by immunoSEQ multiplex PCR, the TCRdb table keeps only in-frame clones and is missing some. The sample records about 190,000 clones, 80% to 85% being singletons. The sequencing input was PBMCs. The receptors originated from a man aged 40-49 years in good health and CMV-seropositive. Each CDR3 is given with its conserved first and last residue. The D gene is left open where the match is weak. Clone size is given for some rows only: seen once, a few or many times, or a class if the clone is expanded.

v_call: TRBV5-6; j_call: TRBJ1-2; clone_size: -; d_call: TRBD1; cdr3_nt: TGTGCCAGCAGCTTGGCCTCCGGGACAGCCTTCCACTATGGCTACACCTTC; cdr3_aa: CASSLASGTAFHYGYTF
v_call: TRBV7-2; j_call: TRBJ2-5; clone_size: -; d_call: TRBD2; cdr3_nt: TGTGCCAGCAGCTTAGGTAGCGGGGGGGCACGAGAGACCCAGTACTTC; cdr3_aa: CASSLGSGGARETQYF
v_call: TRBV28; j_call: TRBJ1-5; clone_size: -; d_call: -; cdr3_nt: TGTGCCAGCAGTTATGCAGGGTTGGTTCAGCCCCAGCATTTT; cdr3_aa: CASSYAGLVQPQHF
v_call: TRBV5-5; j_call: TRBJ2-7; clone_size: -; d_call: -; cdr3_nt: TGTGCCAGCAGCTTGGGTCCGGGAACGGCCTACGAGCAGTACTTC; cdr3_aa: CASSLGPGTAYEQYF
v_call: TRBV28; j_call: TRBJ2-2; clone_size: -; d_call: -; cdr3_nt: TGTGCCAGCAGTTTTAGCAGGGGGGCCGGGGAGCTGTTTTTT; cdr3_aa: CASSFSRGAGELFF
v_call: TRBV6-4; j_call: TRBJ2-1; clone_size: -; d_call: TRBD2; cdr3_nt: TGTGCCAGCAGTGACTCCTTGCGGGGGGGCCTTGGGGAGCAGTTCTTC; cdr3_aa: CASSDSLRGGLGEQFF
v_call: TRBV7-2; j_call: TRBJ2-3; clone_size: -; d_call: TRBD2; cdr3_nt: TGTGCCAGCAGCTTAAGCGGGGCCCCCACAGATACGCAGTATTTT; cdr3_aa: CASSLSGAPTDTQYF
v_call: TRBV4-3; j_call: TRBJ2-7; clone_size: -; d_call: TRBD1; cdr3_nt: TGCGCCAGCAGCCAAGATAGGGACAGAACCTACGAGCAGTACTTC; cdr3_aa: CASSQDRDRTYEQYF
v_call: TRBV7-3; j_call: TRBJ1-2; clone_size: -; d_call: TRBD1; cdr3_nt: TGTGCCAGCAGCCGGGGACAGGGGTCCCACTATGGCTACACCTTC; cdr3_aa: CASSRGQGSHYGYTF
v_call: TRBV19; j_call: TRBJ1-1; clone_size: -; d_call: -; cdr3_nt: TGTGCCAGTAGCCACAAGCCCGTGCTACGTAGAGGAACTGAAGCTTTCTTT; cdr3_aa: CASSHKPVLRRGTEAFF
v_call: TRBV2; j_call: TRBJ2-3; clone_size: -; d_call: TRBD2; cdr3_nt: TGTGCCAGCAATTGGGTAGCGGGGGGCAGCACAGATACGCAGTATTTT; cdr3_aa: CASNWVAGGSTDTQYF
v_call: TRBV7-8; j_call: TRBJ2-5; clone_size: once; d_call: TRBD2; cdr3_nt: TGTGCCAGCTCTGTCCGACTAGCGGGGGGGAAGCCACAAGAGACCCAGTACTTC; cdr3_aa: CASSVRLAGGKPQETQYF
v_call: TRBV10-3; j_call: TRBJ2-5; clone_size: -; d_call: -; cdr3_nt: TGTGCCATCGGTGGACAGCAGCAAGAGACCCAGTACTTC; cdr3_aa: CAIGGQQQETQYF
v_call: TRBV28; j_call: TRBJ1-3; clone_size: -; d_call: TRBD1; cdr3_nt: TGTGCCAGCAGTTGGACAGGGACTGGAAACACCATATATTTT; cdr3_aa: CASSWTGTGNTIYF
v_call: TRBV7-2; j_call: TRBJ2-5; clone_size: -; d_call: -; cdr3_nt: TGTGCCAGCAGCTTAGAGAGGCTCAAAGAGACCCAGTACTTC; cdr3_aa: CASSLERLKETQYF
v_call: TRBV7-2; j_call: TRBJ2-7; clone_size: -; d_call: TRBD1; cdr3_nt: TGTGCCAGCAGCCCCCGGGACAGGGGATTGGGTTACGAGCAGTACTTC; cdr3_aa: CASSPRDRGLGYEQYF
v_call: TRBV2; j_call: TRBJ1-1; clone_size: -; d_call: -; cdr3_nt: TGTGCCAGCGGCCGTTCGAACACTGAAGCTTTCTTT; cdr3_aa: CASGRSNTEAFF
v_call: TRBV6-1; j_call: TRBJ1-5; clone_size: few; d_call: TRBD1; cdr3_nt: TGTGCCAGCAGTGATGGGACAGGGCTGCCCCAGCATTTT; cdr3_aa: CASSDGTGLPQHF
v_call: TRBV9; j_call: TRBJ2-1; clone_size: -; d_call: -; cdr3_nt: TGTGCCAGCAGCGTAAACAGTCTCTCCTACGAGCAGTTCTTC; cdr3_aa: CASSVNSLSYEQFF
v_call: TRBV4-3; j_call: TRBJ2-3; clone_size: -; d_call: -; cdr3_nt: TGCGCCAGCAGCCAGGCTAGCACAGATACGCAGTATTTT; cdr3_aa: CASSQASTDTQYF
v_call: TRBV4-1; j_call: TRBJ2-3; clone_size: -; d_call: -; cdr3_nt: TGCGCCAGCAGCCAAGATTGGGGCGGCACAGATACGCAGTATTTT; cdr3_aa: CASSQDWGGTDTQYF
v_call: TRBV6-5; j_call: TRBJ1-1; clone_size: -; d_call: -; cdr3_nt: TGTGCCAGCAGCCCGGGGGGGGCATGGAACACTGAAGCTTTCTTT; cdr3_aa: CASSPGGAWNTEAFF
v_call: TRBV9; j_call: TRBJ2-2; clone_size: many; d_call: TRBD2; cdr3_nt: TGTGCCAGCAGCGTAGACCCTAGCGGGGGGGCCGGGGAGCTGTTTTTT; cdr3_aa: CASSVDPSGGAGELFF
v_call: TRBV19; j_call: TRBJ2-1; clone_size: -; d_call: -; cdr3_nt: TGTGCCAGTAGTATAGATCTTATACTAGTCAATGAGCAGTTCTTC; cdr3_aa: CASSIDLILVNEQFF
v_call: TRBV30; j_call: TRBJ2-2; clone_size: -; d_call: TRBD1; cdr3_nt: TGTGCCTTCGCGACAGGGGACACCGGGGAGCTGTTTTTT; cdr3_aa: CAFATGDTGELFF
v_call: TRBV7-3; j_call: TRBJ1-6; clone_size: -; d_call: -; cdr3_nt: TGTGCCAGCAGCTTAACTCCGGACACCCAATCACCCCTCCACTTT; cdr3_aa: CASSLTPDTQSPLHF
v_call: TRBV6-6; j_call: TRBJ1-2; clone_size: -; d_call: -; cdr3_nt: TGTGCCAGCAGTTCACTCGGGGGCTACACCTTC; cdr3_aa: CASSSLGGYTF
v_call: TRBV5-1; j_call: TRBJ1-1; clone_size: few; d_call: TRBD1; cdr3_nt: TGCGCCAGCAGCTGGGGACAGGGAAGGACTGAAGCTTTCTTT; cdr3_aa: CASSWGQGRTEAFF
v_call: TRBV28; j_call: TRBJ2-7; clone_size: -; d_call: -; cdr3_nt: TGTGCCAGCAGTTTGGCGGGATTCAACGAGCAGTACTTC; cdr3_aa: CASSLAGFNEQYF
v_call: TRBV6-1; j_call: TRBJ2-1; clone_size: -; d_call: TRBD2; cdr3_nt: TGTGCCAGCGGATTGGGCCTGGGGACTAAGCAGTTCTTC; cdr3_aa: CASGLGLGTKQFF
v_call: TRBV7-3; j_call: TRBJ2-1; clone_size: -; d_call: -; cdr3_nt: TGTGCCAGCAGCCCCATCGGGGGTGGGAATGAGCAGTTCTTC; cdr3_aa: CASSPIGGGNEQFF
v_call: TRBV18; j_call: TRBJ1-2; clone_size: -; d_call: -; cdr3_nt: TGTGCCAGCTCTCCACGAACGGACAGCTCCTATACCTATGGCTACACCTTC; cdr3_aa: CASSPRTDSSYTYGYTF
v_call: TRBV30; j_call: TRBJ2-1; clone_size: -; d_call: -; cdr3_nt: TGTGCCTGGAGAACCGATTACGGGATCTACAATGAGCAGTTCTTC; cdr3_aa: CAWRTDYGIYNEQFF
v_call: TRBV11-1; j_call: TRBJ1-1; clone_size: -; d_call: -; cdr3_nt: TGTGCCAGCAGCTTACTCAGGGTTATGAACACTGAAGCTTTCTTT; cdr3_aa: CASSLLRVMNTEAFF
v_call: TRBV5-4; j_call: TRBJ1-2; clone_size: -; d_call: -; cdr3_nt: TGTGCCAGCAGCACGGGGGTAAGGTTCGGGGCTAACTATGGCTACACCTTC; cdr3_aa: CASSTGVRFGANYGYTF
v_call: TRBV25-1; j_call: TRBJ2-2; clone_size: -; d_call: -; cdr3_nt: TGTGCCAGCAGTGAAGGTCGATGGGGGGGCCCCGGGGAGCTGTTTTTT; cdr3_aa: CASSEGRWGGPGELFF
v_call: TRBV2; j_call: TRBJ2-3; clone_size: -; d_call: -; cdr3_nt: TGTGCCAGCAGGCGGACTAGCACAGATACGCAGTATTTT; cdr3_aa: CASRRTSTDTQYF
v_call: TRBV30; j_call: TRBJ1-5; clone_size: few; d_call: -; cdr3_nt: TGTGCCTGGAGTGTCCAGAATAGCAATCAGCCCCAGCATTTT; cdr3_aa: CAWSVQNSNQPQHF
v_call: TRBV10-2; j_call: TRBJ1-1; clone_size: -; d_call: -; cdr3_nt: TGCGCCAGCAGTATACAGGGGAACACTGAAGCTTTCTTT; cdr3_aa: CASSIQGNTEAFF
v_call: TRBV11-2; j_call: TRBJ2-7; clone_size: -; d_call: TRBD2; cdr3_nt: TGTGCCAGCAGCTCAACTAGCGGGAGGTCCTACGAGCAGTACTTC; cdr3_aa: CASSSTSGRSYEQYF
v_call: TRBV4-3; j_call: TRBJ1-3; clone_size: once; d_call: TRBD1; cdr3_nt: TGCGCCAGCAGCCAGGGCCGGGACAGGGGTGGAAACACCATATATTTT; cdr3_aa: CASSQGRDRGGNTIYF